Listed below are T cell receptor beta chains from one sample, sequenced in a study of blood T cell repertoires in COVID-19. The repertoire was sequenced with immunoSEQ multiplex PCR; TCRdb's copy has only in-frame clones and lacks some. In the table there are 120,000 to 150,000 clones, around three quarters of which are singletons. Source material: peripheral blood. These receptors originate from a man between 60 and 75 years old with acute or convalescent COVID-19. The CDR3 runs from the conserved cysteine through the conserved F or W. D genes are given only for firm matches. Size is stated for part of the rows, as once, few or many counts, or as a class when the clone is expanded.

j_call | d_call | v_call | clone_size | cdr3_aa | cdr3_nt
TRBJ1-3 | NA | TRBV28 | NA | CASSFRGNTIYF | TGTGCCAGCAGTTTCCGGGGAAACACCATATATTTT
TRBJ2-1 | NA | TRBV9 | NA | CASSVEGVRDNEQFF | TGTGCCAGCAGCGTAGAAGGGGTTAGGGACAATGAGCAGTTCTTC
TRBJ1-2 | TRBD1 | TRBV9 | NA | CASGGDRGSYGYTF | TGTGCCAGCGGAGGCGACAGGGGGTCATATGGCTACACCTTC
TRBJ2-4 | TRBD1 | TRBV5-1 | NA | CASSLEQGQNIQYF | TGCGCCAGCAGCTTGGAACAGGGGCAGAACATTCAGTACTTC
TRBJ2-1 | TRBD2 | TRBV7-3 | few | CASSLSGRGLVKKFF | TGTGCCAGCAGCTTAAGCGGGAGGGGACTAGTGAAGAAGTTCTTC
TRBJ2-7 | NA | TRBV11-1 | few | CASSKDPREQYF | TGTGCCAGCAGCAAAGACCCGCGGGAGCAGTACTTC
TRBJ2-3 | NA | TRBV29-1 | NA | CSVAGQHTDTQYF | TGCAGCGTCGCGGGACAGCACACAGATACGCAGTATTTT
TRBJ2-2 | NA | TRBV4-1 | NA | CASSQQTGGNTGELFF | TGCGCCAGCAGCCAGCAGACAGGTGGGAACACCGGGGAGCTGTTTTTT
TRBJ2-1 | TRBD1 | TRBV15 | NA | CATSRGPGGKSNEQFF | TGTGCCACCAGCAGAGGCCCAGGGGGCAAAAGCAATGAGCAGTTCTTC
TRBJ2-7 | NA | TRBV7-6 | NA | CASSLSGSLEQYF | TGTGCCAGCAGCCTTAGCGGTTCATTGGAGCAGTACTTC
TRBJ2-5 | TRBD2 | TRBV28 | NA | CASSFSGLAQETQYF | TGTGCCAGCAGTTTCTCCGGACTAGCCCAAGAGACCCAGTACTTC
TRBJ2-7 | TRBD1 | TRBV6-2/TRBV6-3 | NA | CASSNNRGHYEQYF | TGTGCCAGCAGTAACAACAGGGGCCACTACGAGCAGTACTTC
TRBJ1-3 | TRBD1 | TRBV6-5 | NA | CASSPGQGRNTIYF | TGTGCCAGCAGCCCAGGACAGGGTCGGAACACCATATATTTT
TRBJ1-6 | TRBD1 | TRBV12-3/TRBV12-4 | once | CASRGQESSPLHF | TGTGCCAGCAGAGGACAGGAGAGTTCACCCCTCCACTTT
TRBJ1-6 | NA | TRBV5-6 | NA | CASSERNSPLHF | TGTGCCAGCAGCGAGAGAAATTCACCCCTCCACTTT
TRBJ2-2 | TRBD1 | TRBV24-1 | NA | CATSDLLGQGPGELFF | TGTGCCACCAGTGACCTCTTAGGACAGGGTCCCGGGGAGCTGTTTTTT
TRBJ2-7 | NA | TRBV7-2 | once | CASSASPALANYEQYF | TGTGCCAGCAGCGCCTCCCCGGCCCTAGCGAACTACGAGCAGTACTTC
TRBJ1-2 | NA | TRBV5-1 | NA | CASSGAVNYGYTF | TGCGCCAGCAGCGGAGCAGTCAACTATGGCTACACCTTC
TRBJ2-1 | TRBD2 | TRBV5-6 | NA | CASSSTSASNEQFF | TGTGCCAGCAGCTCAACTAGCGCTTCCAATGAGCAGTTCTTC
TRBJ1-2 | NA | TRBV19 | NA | CASSRGQTNYGYTF | TGTGCCAGTAGTCGTGGACAGACTAACTATGGCTACACCTTC
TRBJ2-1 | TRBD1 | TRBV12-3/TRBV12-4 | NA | CASSPGGHEQFF | TGTGCCAGCAGTCCAGGGGGTCACGAGCAGTTCTTC
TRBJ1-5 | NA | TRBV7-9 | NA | CASSSGGNQPQHF | TGTGCCAGCAGCTCAGGCGGCAATCAGCCCCAGCATTTT
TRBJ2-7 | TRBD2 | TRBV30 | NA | CAWSNPGLAGGEQYF | TGTGCCTGGAGTAACCCCGGACTAGCCGGGGGGGAGCAGTACTTC
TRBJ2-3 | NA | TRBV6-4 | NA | CASSVDGSDTQYF | TGTGCCAGCAGTGTCGACGGGTCAGATACGCAGTATTTT
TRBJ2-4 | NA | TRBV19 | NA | CASSYIAKNIQYF | TGTGCCAGTAGTTACATAGCCAAAAACATTCAGTACTTC
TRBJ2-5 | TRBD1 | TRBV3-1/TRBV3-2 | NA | CASSQRGQGRQETQYF | TGTGCCAGCAGCCAGCGGGGACAGGGACGGCAAGAGACCCAGTACTTC
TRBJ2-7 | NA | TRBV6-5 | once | CASSYSKQGSNYEQYF | TGTGCCAGCAGTTACTCGAAACAGGGATCCAACTACGAGCAGTACTTC
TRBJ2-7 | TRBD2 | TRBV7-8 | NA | CASSPRGSSGRLNEQYF | TGTGCCAGCAGCCCCAGGGGTTCCAGCGGGAGGCTCAACGAGCAGTACTTC
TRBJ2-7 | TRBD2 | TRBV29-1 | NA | CSVGGTSAASSYEQYF | TGCAGCGTTGGGGGGACTAGCGCAGCCAGCTCCTACGAGCAGTACTTC
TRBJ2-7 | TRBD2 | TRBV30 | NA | CAWTGRNYEQYF | TGTGCCTGGACCGGGAGGAACTACGAGCAGTACTTC
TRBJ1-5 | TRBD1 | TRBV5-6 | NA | CASSPGQGIQPQHF | TGTGCCAGCAGTCCGGGACAGGGGATTCAGCCCCAGCATTTT
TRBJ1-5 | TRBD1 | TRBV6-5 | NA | CASSSGQGVGQPQHF | TGTGCCAGCAGTTCGGGACAGGGGGTCGGTCAGCCCCAGCATTTT
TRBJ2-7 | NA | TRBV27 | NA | CASSLYRTAAYEQYF | TGTGCCAGCAGTTTATACAGGACAGCGGCCTACGAGCAGTACTTC
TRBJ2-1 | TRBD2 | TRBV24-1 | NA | CATSDYGTSGRGEQFF | TGTGCCACCAGTGATTATGGGACTAGCGGGAGGGGTGAGCAGTTCTTC
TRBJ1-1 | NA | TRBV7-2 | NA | CASSLRTANTEAFF | TGTGCCAGCAGCTTAAGGACAGCGAACACTGAAGCTTTCTTT
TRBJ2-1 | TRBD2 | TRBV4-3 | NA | CASSLIAGGVNEQFF | TGCGCCAGCAGCCTTATAGCGGGAGGAGTCAATGAGCAGTTCTTC
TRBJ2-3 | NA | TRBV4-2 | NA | CASSPETRADTQYF | TGTGCCAGCAGCCCAGAGACTAGGGCGGATACGCAGTATTTT
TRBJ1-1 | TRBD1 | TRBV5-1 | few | CASSLGAGQGRTKNTEAFF | TGCGCCAGCAGCTTGGGGGCCGGACAGGGGAGAACGAAGAACACTGAAGCTTTCTTT
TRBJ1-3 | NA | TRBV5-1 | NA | CASSPWGQGGNTIYF | TGCGCCAGCAGCCCGTGGGGGCAGGGCGGAAACACCATATATTTT
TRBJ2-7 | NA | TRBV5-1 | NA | CASSLEGTSYEQYF | TGCGCCAGCAGCTTGGAAGGGACTTCCTACGAGCAGTACTTC
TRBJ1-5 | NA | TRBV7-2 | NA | CASSQGVGSNQPQHF | TGTGCCAGCAGCCAGGGTGTGGGCAGCAATCAGCCCCAGCATTTT
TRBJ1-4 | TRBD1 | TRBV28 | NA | CASRGTETNEKLFF | TGTGCCAGCAGGGGGACAGAAACTAATGAAAAACTGTTTTTT
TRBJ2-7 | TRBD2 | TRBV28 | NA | CASSSPGGLAGLYSYEQYF | TGTGCCAGCAGTTCCCCAGGGGGACTAGCGGGCCTATACTCCTACGAGCAGTACTTC
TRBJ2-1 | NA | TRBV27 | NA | CASSSSVNSYNEQFF | TGTGCCAGCAGTTCAAGCGTGAACTCCTACAATGAGCAGTTCTTC
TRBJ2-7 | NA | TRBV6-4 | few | CASSDSGGPSYEQYF | TGTGCCAGCAGTGACTCCGGAGGGCCCTCCTACGAGCAGTACTTC
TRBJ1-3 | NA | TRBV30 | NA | CAWSGRGTIYF | TGTGCCTGGAGTGGGAGAGGCACCATATATTTT
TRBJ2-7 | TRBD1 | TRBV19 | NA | CASSSRDSPYEQYF | TGTGCCAGTAGTTCTCGGGACAGCCCCTACGAGCAGTACTTC
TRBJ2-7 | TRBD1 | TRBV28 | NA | CASSTGQGLYEQYF | TGTGCCAGCAGCACGGGACAGGGGCTCTACGAGCAGTACTTC
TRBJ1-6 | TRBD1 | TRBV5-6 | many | CASSTETGTLGSPLHF | TGTGCCAGCAGCACAGAGACAGGGACGTTAGGCTCACCCCTCCACTTT
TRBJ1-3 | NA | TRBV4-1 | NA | CASSQDIVGARGGNTIYF | TGCGCCAGCAGCCAAGATATCGTGGGGGCCCGTGGAGGAAACACCATATATTTT
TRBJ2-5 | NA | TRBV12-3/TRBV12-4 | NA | CASSTGYQETQYF | TGTGCCAGCAGCACCGGGTACCAAGAGACCCAGTACTTC
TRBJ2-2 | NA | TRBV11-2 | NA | CASSPQAASRTGELFF | TGTGCCAGCAGCCCCCAAGCAGCTAGCCGAACCGGGGAGCTGTTTTTT
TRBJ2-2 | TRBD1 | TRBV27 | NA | CASSFQPRDRNTGELFF | TGTGCCAGCAGTTTCCAACCCCGGGACAGGAACACCGGGGAGCTGTTTTTT